The present TCR beta chain was sequenced within a study of blood T cell repertoires in COVID-19. Study overall: Specimens from acute and convalescent COVID-19 originated in the United States, Italy and Spain. T cells, B-cell-depleted T cells, or PBMCs supplied cDNA or gDNA.

The CDR3 covers 17 residues. Losses at the gene ends were 4 bases for V and 7 bases for J; bases not matched to a gene: 14. CDR1 is SGHRS and CDR2 is YFSETQ in the germline V gene. The authors' processing: Quantification of nucleated cells was approximated via reference gene primer amplification. Using immunoSEQ multiplex PCR, the repertoire was profiled, and TCRdb retains in-frame clones only, with some absent. V and J calls and clone size are copied from that table; D and trimming were computed from the DNA. The data contain about 120,000 clones, 70% to 85% of them seen just once; the ten biggest clones take up roughly 7%.

Source material: peripheral blood. This clonotype was obtained from a man between 65 and 85 years old with active or convalescent COVID-19. This chain uses TRBV5-1 with TRBJ2-1; 10 bases fit TRBD2. This CDR3 is CASSLGASGGSSNEQFF. The DNA of the CDR3 is TGCGCCAGCAGCCTCGGGGCTAGCGGGGGTTCTTCTAATGAGCAGTTCTTC.